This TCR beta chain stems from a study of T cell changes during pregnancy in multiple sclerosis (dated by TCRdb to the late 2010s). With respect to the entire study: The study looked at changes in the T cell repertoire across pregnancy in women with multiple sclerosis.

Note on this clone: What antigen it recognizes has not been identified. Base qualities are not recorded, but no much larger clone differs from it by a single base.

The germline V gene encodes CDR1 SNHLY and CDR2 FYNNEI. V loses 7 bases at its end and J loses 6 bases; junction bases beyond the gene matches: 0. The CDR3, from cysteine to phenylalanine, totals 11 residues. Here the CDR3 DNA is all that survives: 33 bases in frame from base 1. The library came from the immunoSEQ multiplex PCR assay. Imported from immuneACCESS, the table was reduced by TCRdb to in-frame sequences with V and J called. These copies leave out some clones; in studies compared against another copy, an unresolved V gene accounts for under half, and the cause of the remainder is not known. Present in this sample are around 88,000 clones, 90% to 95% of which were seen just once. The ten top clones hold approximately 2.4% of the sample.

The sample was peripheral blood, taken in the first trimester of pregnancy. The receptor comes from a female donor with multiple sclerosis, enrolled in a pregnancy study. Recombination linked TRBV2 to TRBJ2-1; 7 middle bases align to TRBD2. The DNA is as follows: TGTGCCAGCACGGGGGGCAATGAGCAGTTCTTC. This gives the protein CASTGGNEQFF. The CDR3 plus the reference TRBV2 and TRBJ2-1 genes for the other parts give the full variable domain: EPEVTQTPSHQVTQMGQEVILRCVPISNHLYFYWYRQILGQKVEFLVSFYNNEISEKSEIFDDQFSVERPDGSNFTLKIRSTKLEDSAMYFCASTGGNEQFFGPGTRLTVL.